The sequence of this T cell receptor beta chain was determined in a study of technical replicates of blood from a few donors. The germline V gene has CDR1 SQVTM and CDR2 ANQGSEA. This CDR3 is 11 amino acids long. Trimming removed 8 bases at V and 2 bases at J, with 9 bases between. Sequencing was performed with immunoSEQ multiplex PCR; in TCRdb, only in-frame clones are kept and a portion is missing. Of 11,000 to 15,000 clones listed, roughly 84% are singletons. This TCR derives from a human donor in good health. The V call is TRBV29-1, the J call TRBJ1-2; D unresolved. What was sequenced was PBMCs. CDR3 nucleotide sequence: TGCAGCTCCGTGGAGAACTATGGCTACACCTTC. This translates into CSSVENYGYTF.